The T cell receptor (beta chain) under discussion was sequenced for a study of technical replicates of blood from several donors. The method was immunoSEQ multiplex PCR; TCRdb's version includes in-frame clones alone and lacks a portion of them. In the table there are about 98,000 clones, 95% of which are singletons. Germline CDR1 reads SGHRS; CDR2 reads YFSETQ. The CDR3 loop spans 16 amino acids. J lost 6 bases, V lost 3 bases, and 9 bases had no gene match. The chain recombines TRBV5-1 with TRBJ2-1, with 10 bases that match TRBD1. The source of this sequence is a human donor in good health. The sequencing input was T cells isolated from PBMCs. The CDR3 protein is CASSSGIGQGVNEQFF. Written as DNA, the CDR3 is TGCGCCAGCAGCTCCGGGATTGGACAGGGGGTCAATGAGCAGTTCTTC.